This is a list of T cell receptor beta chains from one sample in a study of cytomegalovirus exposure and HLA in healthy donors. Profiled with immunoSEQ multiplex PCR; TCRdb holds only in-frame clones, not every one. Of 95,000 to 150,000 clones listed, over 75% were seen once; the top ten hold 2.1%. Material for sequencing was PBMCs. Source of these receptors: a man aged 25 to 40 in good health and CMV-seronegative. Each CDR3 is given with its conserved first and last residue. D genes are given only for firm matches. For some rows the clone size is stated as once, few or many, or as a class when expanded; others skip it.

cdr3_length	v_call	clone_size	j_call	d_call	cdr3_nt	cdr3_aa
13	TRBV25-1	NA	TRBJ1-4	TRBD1	TGTGCCAGCAGTGGGGACAGGTCAGAAAAACTGTTTTTT	CASSGDRSEKLFF
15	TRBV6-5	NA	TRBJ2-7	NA	TGTGCCAGCAGTTACACCGACTCCGTCTCCTACGAGCAGTACTTC	CASSYTDSVSYEQYF
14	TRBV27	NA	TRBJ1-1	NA	TGTGCCAGCAGTCCTCTGTCCCGGAACACTGAAGCTTTCTTT	CASSPLSRNTEAFF
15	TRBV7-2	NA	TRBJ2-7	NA	TGTGCCAGCAGCTTAGCGGTGGGCACAACCTACGAGCAGTACTTC	CASSLAVGTTYEQYF
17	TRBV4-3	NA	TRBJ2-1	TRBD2	TGCGCCAGCAGCCAGGGGCCTCCTAGCGGGGTCTACAATGAGCAGTTCTTC	CASSQGPPSGVYNEQFF
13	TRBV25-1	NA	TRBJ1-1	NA	TGTGCCAGCAGTGAGAGAATCTCCACTGAAGCTTTCTTT	CASSERISTEAFF
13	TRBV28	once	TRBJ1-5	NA	TGTGCCAGCAATCGAGATAGCAATCAGCCCCAGCATTTT	CASNRDSNQPQHF
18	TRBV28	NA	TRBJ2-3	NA	TGTGCCAGCAGTTTAGGAGGGGGCAGGATCTTAGGCACAGATACGCAGTATTTT	CASSLGGGRILGTDTQYF
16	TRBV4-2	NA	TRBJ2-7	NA	TGTGCCAGCAGCCAAGGGTTCGGCGGGGCGGGCTACGAGCAGTACTTC	CASSQGFGGAGYEQYF
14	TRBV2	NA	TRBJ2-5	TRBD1	TGTGCCACCCAGGACAGGGATAATCCAGAGACCCAGTACTTC	CATQDRDNPETQYF
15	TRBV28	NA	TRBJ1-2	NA	TGTGCCAGCAGTCCCCCAGGGATGGTTGACCAGGGCTACACCTTC	CASSPPGMVDQGYTF
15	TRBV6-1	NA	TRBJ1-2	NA	TGTGCCAGCAGTCCTGACAGGTGGAAGCAGGGTGGCTACACCTTC	CASSPDRWKQGGYTF
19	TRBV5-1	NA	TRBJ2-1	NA	TGCGCCAGCAGCCCTTTCGGAGGGCAATCTGGGGAGACCTACAATGAGCAGTTCTTC	CASSPFGGQSGETYNEQFF
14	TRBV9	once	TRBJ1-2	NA	TGTGCCAGCAGCGTAGACCCTCAGAACTATGGCTACACCTTC	CASSVDPQNYGYTF